Sequencing of this T cell receptor (beta chain) was carried out in a study of T cells and Merkel cell carcinoma outcomes. Broader study findings: In Merkel cell carcinoma, repertoire and T-cell density reportedly predicted outcomes.

To note about this clone: Its target is not known.

The V segment lost 0 bases and the J segment 2 bases; nucleotides outside the gene matches: 14. Germline V gene data show CDR1 as SGHDT and CDR2 as YYEEEE. The CDR3 spans 19 residues. The protocol was immunoSEQ multiplex PCR, while the TCRdb copy is restricted to in-frame clones and leaves out a portion. The table has around 15,000 clones, over 80% seen once. The sequence derives from a human donor with Merkel cell carcinoma. Specimen: tumor tissue from Merkel cell carcinoma. The J gene is TRBJ2-5, the V gene TRBV5-6, with 9 bases lining up with TRBD2. CDR3 DNA sequence: TGTGCCAGCAGCTTGGCGTGGGTAGCGGGGGTCACGGGGCAAGAGACCCAGTACTTC. Protein: CASSLAWVAGVTGQETQYF.